This T cell receptor beta chain comes out of a study of blood T cell repertoires in COVID-19. Turning to the study itself: Material from acute and convalescent COVID-19 was sourced from the United States, Italy and Spain.

The repertoire was sequenced with immunoSEQ multiplex PCR; TCRdb's copy has only in-frame clones and lacks some. Here the sample spans roughly 250,000 clones, 80% to 95% being singletons. Germline CDR1 and CDR2: SGHDN and FVKESK. V was pared by 5 bases and J by 1 base, with 4 bases of the junction left unmatched. The length of the CDR3 is 14 residues. Participants, about 18 to 95 years old, spanned around 26 US areas. V usage is TRBV14 and J usage is TRBJ1-2, with 7 bases fitting TRBD1. The sample was PBMCs or T cells enriched from blood (not recorded which). The TCR was taken from a woman aged 18-30 years who had recovered from COVID-19. Here the CDR3 reads CASSNRGYNYGYTF. The CDR3 bases are TGTGCCAGCAGCAACAGGGGCTATAACTATGGCTACACCTTC.